These 32 T cell receptor beta chains originate from one sample sequenced in a study of blood T cell repertoires in COVID-19. Sequenced by immunoSEQ multiplex PCR; TCRdb stores in-frame clones only, minus some. Among about 160,000 clones listed, approximately 80% were seen once. The specimen was peripheral blood. The receptors stem from a woman older than 75 with active or convalescent COVID-19.

The chain carries TRBV5-6 and TRBJ1-2; D is unclear. CDR1 is SGHDT, CDR2 YYEEEE, per germline. This CDR3 region has 13 residues. Deletions cut 2 bases from V and 2 bases from J, with 7 bases between. Here the CDR3 reads CASSLGRNYGYTF. The CDR3 DNA is TGTGCCAGCAGCTTAGGCAGGAACTATGGCTACACCTTC.

J is TRBJ1-1 and V is TRBV9, with TRBD1 matching over 7 bases. Germline CDR1 SGDLS, CDR2 YYNGEE. The CDR3 is made up of 15 amino acids. Losses at the gene ends were 4 bases for V and 1 base for J; bases not matched to a gene: 7. The CDR3, as DNA: TGTGCCAGCAGCCCCCGACAGGGATCGAACACTGAAGCTTTCTTT. Its translation: CASSPRQGSNTEAFF.

The chain links TRBV6-5 to TRBJ2-4, with 8 bases matching TRBD2. V lost 7 bases and J lost 8; bases outside the gene matches: 10. The CDR3 has 14 amino acids. CDR1 and CDR2 from the germline V gene are MNHEY and SVGAGI. The CDR3 sequence: CASNPLSGEDIQYF. CDR3 bases: TGTGCCAGCAACCCCCTTAGCGGGGAGGACATTCAGTACTTC.

The chain combines TRBV7-9 with TRBJ2-7, with 7 bases fitting TRBD1. This CDR3 is 13 amino acids long. Germline CDR1 and CDR2: SEHNR and FQNEAQ (reference sequence). Trimming at V came to 4 bases and at J to 7 bases, leaving 7 bases not matched to a gene. Written as DNA, the CDR3 is TGTGCCAGCAGCTCGAGGGGGCCGGAGGAGCAGTACTTC. This codes for CASSSRGPEEQYF.

The chain is built from TRBV7-9 and TRBJ1-1; no firm D call. V was clipped by 2 bases and J by 2 bases, with 9 bases between them. There are 14 residues in the CDR3. The V gene's germline CDR1 is SEHNR and CDR2 FQNEAQ (reference sequence). This chain's CDR3 is CASSLNSQNTEAFF. Written as DNA, the CDR3 is TGTGCCAGCAGCTTAAACAGCCAAAACACTGAAGCTTTCTTT. Combining the CDR3 with reference TRBV7-9 and TRBJ1-1 gives the whole variable domain DTGVSQNPRHKITKRGQNVTFRCDPISEHNRLYWYRQTLGQGPEFLTYFQNEAQLEKSRLLSDRFSAERPKGSFSTLEIQRTEQGDSAMYLCASSLNSQNTEAFFGQGTRLTVV.

The chain is built from TRBV18 and TRBJ2-7; D remains ambiguous. Trimming took off 3 bases at V and 3 bases at J, with 12 bases between the two ends. CDR1 KGHSH and CDR2 LQKENI come from the germline V gene. The CDR3 consists of 14 residues. CDR3 nucleotides: TGTGCCAGCTCACCCGGCAGGCCGAGCTACGAGCAGTACTTC. It is translated as CASSPGRPSYEQYF.

The V and J genes are TRBV3-1 (or the pseudogene TRBV3-2) and TRBJ1-1; 7 positions agree with TRBD1. In germline, CDR1 is LGHDT, CDR2 YNNKEL (reference sequence). CDR3 length: 12 residues. J was trimmed by 11 bases and V by 1 base; bases with no gene match: 4. CDR3 residues: CASSQGSRGAFF. The DNA of the CDR3 is TGTGCCAGCAGCCAAGGTTCCAGGGGGGCTTTCTTT.

The chain links TRBV19 to TRBJ2-2; 10 bases agree with TRBD2. Per germline, CDR1 LNHDA and CDR2 SQIVND (reference sequence). With 4 bases clipped from V and 3 bases from J, the junction kept 2 bases outside the gene matches. The CDR3 has 15 amino acids. This chain's CDR3 is CASSSLAGDTGELFF. The CDR3 DNA follows: TGTGCCAGTAGTAGCCTAGCGGGGGACACCGGGGAGCTGTTTTTT. Full variable domain (remainder filled in from reference TRBV19 and TRBJ2-2): DGGITQSPKYLFRKEGQNVTLSCEQNLNHDAMYWYRQDPGQGLRLIYYSQIVNDFQKGDIAEGYSVSREKKESFPLTVTSAQKNPTAFYLCASSSLAGDTGELFFGEGSRLTVL.

This sequence joins TRBV19 and TRBJ1-3; D is uncertain. Germline lookup yields CDR1 LNHDA and CDR2 SQIVND (reference sequence). The CDR3 covers 15 residues. V shed 7 bases and J shed 0 bases, with 13 bases lying between them. The CDR3 nucleotides are TGTGCCAGTATATCGGGGTCGTCCTCTGGAAACACCATATATTTT. Amino acids: CASISGSSSGNTIYF.

The chain combines TRBV19 with TRBJ2-7; TRBD2 aligns across 8 bases. The CDR3 totals 16 residues. Germline CDR1 LNHDA, CDR2 SQIVND (reference sequence). Trimming cost V 3 bases and J 0 bases; bases outside gene matches: 7. CDR3 sequence: CASSISLGLVSYEQYF. Here the CDR3 DNA reads TGTGCCAGTAGTATTAGTCTGGGACTAGTCTCCTACGAGCAGTACTTC. Full variable domain (outside the CDR3, taken from reference TRBV19 and TRBJ2-7): DGGITQSPKYLFRKEGQNVTLSCEQNLNHDAMYWYRQDPGQGLRLIYYSQIVNDFQKGDIAEGYSVSREKKESFPLTVTSAQKNPTAFYLCASSISLGLVSYEQYFGPGTRLTVT.

V and J are TRBV7-9 and TRBJ1-6, with 11 positions matching TRBD1. Germline V lookup: CDR1 SEHNR, CDR2 FQNEAQ (reference sequence). CDR3 size: 15 residues. Losses at the gene ends were 0 bases for V and 11 bases for J; bases not matched to a gene: 3. CDR3 sequence (DNA): TGTGCCAGCAGCTTAGCCCCGGGACAGGGGGCACCCCTCCACTTT. Its protein product is CASSLAPGQGAPLHF.

The V call is TRBV6-5, the J call TRBJ1-3, with D tentatively TRBD1 (6 bases). Trimming shortened V by 5 bases and J by 0 bases, and 11 bases separated the two germline ends. The CDR3 sequence is 15 residues long. In germline, CDR1 is MNHEY, CDR2 SVGAGI. The CDR3 DNA reads as TGTGCCAGCAGTCGGACAGACCGCTCTGGAAACACCATATATTTT. The encoded protein is CASSRTDRSGNTIYF.

This CDR3 reads CASSPWQGQGLEQYF. The CDR3 DNA is TGTGCCAGCTCACCGTGGCAGGGACAGGGGCTCGAGCAGTACTTC. This sequence joins TRBV18 and TRBJ2-7, with 10 bases fitting TRBD1. CDR3 length: 15 residues. In germline, CDR1 is KGHSH, CDR2 LQKENI. V trimming: 3 bases; J trimming: 6 bases; junction bases outside the gene matches: 8.

The CDR3 is CASRRAGTGNNEQFF. The CDR3 region has the DNA TGTGCCAGCAGGAGGGCGGGGACAGGAAACAATGAGCAGTTCTTC. V and J are TRBV13 and TRBJ2-1, with 8 bases fitting TRBD1. With V trimmed by 6 bases and J by 5 bases, 9 bases remained unmatched. The CDR3 consists of 15 residues. The germline CDR1 and CDR2 sequences are PRHDT and FYEKMQ (reference sequence).

The chain joins TRBV5-6 to TRBJ2-1; 7 positions agree with TRBD1. J lost 3 bases, V lost 1 base, and 13 bases had no gene match. This CDR3 spans 18 amino acids. Germline loops: CDR1 SGHDT, CDR2 YYEEEE. The CDR3 nucleotides read TGTGCCAGCAGCTTGTGGGGACAGACAAGTCCGAACTACAATGAGCAGTTCTTC. Translating gives CASSLWGQTSPNYNEQFF. The full variable domain, completed using reference TRBV5-6 and TRBJ2-1, is DAGVTQSPTHLIKTRGQQVTLRCSPKSGHDTVSWYQQALGQGPQFIFQYYEEEERQRGNFPDRFSGHQFPNYSSELNVNALLLGDSALYLCASSLWGQTSPNYNEQFFGPGTRLTVL.

This chain uses TRBV7-2 with TRBJ2-5; the D gene is possibly TRBD2 (5 bases). Germline loops: CDR1 SGHTA, CDR2 FQGNSA. The CDR3 totals 14 residues. The V and J ends lost 4 bases and 3 bases respectively, with 12 bases between them. The CDR3 DNA is TGTGCCAGCAGCTCATTGTCCGGGAAAGAGACCCAGTACTTC. As protein: CASSSLSGKETQYF.

Here the CDR3 reads CASSLGGLGNQPQHF. CDR3 nucleotide sequence: TGTGCCAGCAGCTTGGGGGGGCTAGGCAATCAGCCCCAGCATTTT. The chain employs TRBV5-6 and TRBJ1-5; D might be TRBD1 (6 bases). Trimming took off 0 bases at V and 2 bases at J, with 9 bases between the two ends. The CDR3 spans 15 residues. Germline values: CDR1 SGHDT, CDR2 YYEEEE.

This chain connects TRBV4-3 to TRBJ1-3, with 11 bases that match TRBD1. The V gene end was trimmed by 3 bases and the J gene end by 3 bases; junction bases not matched to a gene: 4. Germline lookup yields CDR1 LGHNA and CDR2 YSLEER. The CDR3 spans 16 residues. Here the CDR3 reads CASSQLGQGGGNTIYF. As DNA, the CDR3 is TGCGCCAGCAGCCAGCTGGGACAGGGGGGTGGAAACACCATATATTTT.

As regards this clone: This specimen includes other DNA sequences encoding the same CDR3. The rearrangement links TRBV19 to TRBJ1-5; D is uncertain. V was trimmed by 3 bases and J by 1 base, leaving 7 bases between them. The CDR3 is 14 amino acids. Looked up from germline, CDR1 is LNHDA and CDR2 is SQIVND (reference sequence). The CDR3 sequence: CASSITGSNQPQHF. The CDR3 coding sequence is TGTGCCAGTAGTATCACGGGGAGCAATCAGCCCCAGCATTTT.

V usage is TRBV5-1 and J usage is TRBJ2-1; D perhaps matches TRBD2 (5 bases). V was pared by 4 bases and J by 5 bases, with 13 bases between. The CDR3 length is 14 residues. The germline CDR1 and CDR2 sequences are SGHRS and YFSETQ. CDR3 sequence reads: CASSPPTGNNEQFF. CDR3 nucleotide sequence: TGCGCCAGCAGCCCCCCGACGGGAAACAATGAGCAGTTCTTC. Variable domain in full (rest from reference TRBV5-1 and TRBJ2-1): KAGVTQTPRYLIKTRGQQVTLSCSPISGHRSVSWYQQTPGQGLQFLFEYFSETQRNKGNFPGRFSGRQFSNSRSEMNVSTLELGDSALYLCASSPPTGNNEQFFGPGTRLTVL.

This sequence joins TRBV3-1 (or the pseudogene TRBV3-2) and TRBJ2-3; 7 nucleotides agree with TRBD2. CDR3 length equals 15 residues. The V segment lost 6 bases and the J segment 0 bases; nucleotides outside the gene matches: 6. Germline CDR1 and CDR2: LGHDT and YNNKEL (reference sequence). Here the CDR3 reads CASSLTGGSTDTQYF. CDR3 in DNA: TGTGCCAGCAGTCTCACGGGGGGAAGCACAGATACGCAGTATTTT.

V and J are TRBV30 and TRBJ2-5, with no clear D. CDR3 length equals 14 residues. V was clipped by 0 bases and J by 5 bases, with 13 bases between them. Germline V gene sequence: CDR1 GTSNPN, CDR2 SVGIG (reference sequence). The CDR3: CAWSVSAPRETQYF. The CDR3 DNA is TGTGCCTGGAGTGTTTCTGCCCCCAGGGAGACCCAGTACTTC. The complete variable domain, with remaining parts taken from reference TRBV30 and TRBJ2-5, reads SQTIHQWPATLVQPVGSPLSLECTVEGTSNPNLYWYRQAAGRGLQLLFYSVGIGQISSEVPQNLSASRPQDRQFILSSKKLLLSDSGFYLCAWSVSAPRETQYFGPGTRLLVL.

The chain has TRBV7-2 and TRBJ2-3, with 11 bases lining up with TRBD2. Germline CDR1 is SGHTA and CDR2 is FQGNSA. This CDR3 is built from 17 residues. Trimming took 5 bases from V and 4 from J; bases not matched to a gene: 11. The chain's CDR3 is CASSPPGLAERADTQYF. The CDR3 DNA reads TGTGCCAGCAGCCCTCCGGGACTAGCGGAAAGGGCAGATACGCAGTATTTT. The full variable domain, in which reference TRBV7-2 and TRBJ2-3 provide the parts outside the CDR3, is GAGVSQSPSNKVTEKGKDVELRCDPISGHTALYWYRQSLGQGLEFLIYFQGNSAPDKSGLPSDRFSAERTGGSVSTLTIQRTQQEDSAVYLCASSPPGLAERADTQYFGPGTRLTVL.

This chain links TRBV30 with TRBJ1-2; D remains ambiguous. The CDR3 spans 14 residues. Germline CDR1 GTSNPN, CDR2 SVGIG (reference sequence). Trimming removed 3 bases at V and 8 bases at J, with 19 bases between. CDR3 in amino acids: CAWSRDSNSGGYTF. CDR3 coding DNA: TGTGCCTGGAGCCGAGATTCAAACTCGGGGGGCTACACCTTC.

The chain has TRBV12-3 or TRBV12-4 and TRBJ2-5; no clear D gene. V shed 5 bases and J shed 5 bases, with 6 bases lying between them. This CDR3 contains 11 residues. CDR3 sequence reads: CASSPGETQYF. The CDR3 bases are TGTGCCAGCAGTCCCGGGGAGACCCAGTACTTC.

The rearrangement uses TRBV6-2 or TRBV6-3 and TRBJ2-7; possibly TRBD2 for D (6 bases). The germline V and J ends were trimmed by 6 bases and 5 bases, with 20 bases remaining between them. The CDR3 extends over 15 amino acids. Germline loops: CDR1 MNHEY, CDR2 SVGEGT. For the CDR3, the DNA is TGTGCCAGCAGCATCCCCAAGACTTCTAGCGACGAGCAGTACTTC. Translation gives CASSIPKTSSDEQYF.

The V gene is TRBV7-9, the J gene TRBJ2-5; a possible D gene is TRBD1 (6 bases). The CDR3 loop spans 14 amino acids. Germline lookup yields CDR1 SEHNR and CDR2 FQNEAQ (reference sequence). With 6 bases removed from V and 2 bases from J, the gap between germline ends came to 13 bases. The CDR3 reads CASSPDRAQETQYF. CDR3 DNA sequence: TGTGCCAGCAGTCCGGACAGAGCACAAGAGACCCAGTACTTC.

The chain carries TRBV19 and TRBJ1-5; TRBD1 agrees at 10 bases. The CDR3 is 16 amino acids. Germline CDR1 LNHDA, CDR2 SQIVND (reference sequence). V lost 1 base to trimming and J lost 6 bases; unmatched junction nucleotides: 6. The DNA of the CDR3 is TGTGCCAGTAGTATAGGACAGGGGGCGCTGGGTCAGCCCCAGCATTTT. Amino acids: CASSIGQGALGQPQHF.

V and J are TRBV5-1 and TRBJ1-3, with D maybe TRBD1 (5 bases). Per germline, CDR1 SGHRS and CDR2 YFSETQ. Trimming took off 3 bases at V and 4 bases at J, with 17 bases between the two ends. This CDR3 region has 16 residues. CDR3 sequence reads: CASSSLPQGNGNTIYF. DNA of the CDR3: TGCGCCAGCAGCTCTCTACCTCAGGGTAACGGAAACACCATATATTTT.

The CDR3 here is CASSSTAYEQYF. CDR3 nucleotide sequence: TGTGCCAGCAGTTCAACAGCCTACGAGCAGTACTTC. V and J are TRBV6-6 and TRBJ2-7; D is unresolved. Deletions cut 4 bases from V and 2 bases from J, with 6 bases between. The CDR3 is 12 residues long. Germline values: CDR1 MNHNY, CDR2 SVGAGI (reference sequence).

The rearrangement joins TRBV6-1 to TRBJ1-1; tentatively, D is TRBD1 (5 bases). This CDR3 comprises 14 residues. Germline V gene lookup returns CDR1 MNHNS and CDR2 SASEGT. V gave up 0 bases and J gave up 6 bases, with 11 bases separating them. The CDR3 nucleotides are TGTGCCAGCAGTGAAGCGGGGCGGACGTCTGAAGCTTTCTTT. Its protein is CASSEAGRTSEAFF.

This chain connects TRBV30 to TRBJ1-5; 7 nucleotides agree with TRBD1. Germline lookup yields CDR1 GTSNPN and CDR2 SVGIG (reference sequence). This CDR3 contains 15 residues. V lost 4 bases to trimming and J lost 4 bases; unmatched junction nucleotides: 10. The CDR3: CAWTPRGGLNQPQHF. CDR3 DNA sequence: TGTGCCTGGACCCCCCGAGGGGGCCTTAATCAGCCCCAGCATTTT.